A single sample is the source of the 2 T cell receptor beta chains below, sequenced in a study of T cell repertoires in cytomegalovirus infection. No antigen has been assigned to these receptors. Using its own MiXCR run on the reads, TCRdb lists one record per CDR3 protein. The table has approximately 910,000 distinct CDR3 sequences, approximately 31% seen once. Here the sequenced sample was cultured CD8+ T cells from PBMCs, taken from culture after CMV antigen stimulation. The receptors stem from a human donor in good health (CMV status not recorded). Some clones in this sample may be carry-over from other donors' samples.

The chain combines TRBV6-5 with TRBJ2-7; 9 bases are a match to TRBD1. Looked up from germline, CDR1 is MNHEY and CDR2 is SVGAGI. This CDR3 spans 16 amino acids. J lost 0 bases, V lost 4 bases, and 7 bases had no gene match. CDR3 in amino acids: CASSSPRQGDSYEQYF. The CDR3 DNA sequence: TGTGCCAGCAGTTCCCCGAGACAGGGGGACTCCTACGAGCAGTACTTC.

Here the CDR3 DNA reads TGTGCCAGCAGTTACTCAGGGTGGTACGAGCAGTACGTC. Encoded protein: CASSYSGWYEQYV. This rearrangement joins TRBV6-2 or TRBV6-3 to TRBJ2-7, with D hard to call. The ends were cut back, 0 bases at V and 4 bases at J, with 7 bases in the middle. This CDR3 comprises 13 residues. Germline lookup yields CDR1 MNHEY and CDR2 SVGEGT.